This T cell receptor beta chain stems from a study of blood T cell repertoires in COVID-19. About the study: PBMCs, B-cell-depleted T cells, or T cells provided the cDNA or gDNA that made up the material.

Study processing details: Amplification of reference gene primers was used by the study to estimate nucleated cell counts. This table comes from immunoSEQ multiplex PCR, and its TCRdb copy is limited to in-frame clones, with some not included. That table supplies the V and J calls and clone size; D and trimming were determined from the DNA. Of some 140,000 clones listed, more than 75% are singletons. V lost 5 bases to trimming and J lost 9 bases; unmatched junction nucleotides: 13. This CDR3 contains 14 residues. Germline CDR1 is SEHNR and CDR2 is FQNEAQ (reference sequence). Sequencing was done on a sample of peripheral blood. This sequence was found in a man in his fifties with active COVID-19. The genes are TRBV7-9 and TRBJ2-7; 7 nucleotides align to TRBD2. The CDR3 here is CASSPDWTPGGQYF. Here the CDR3 DNA reads TGTGCCAGCAGCCCGGATTGGACGCCGGGGGGGCAGTACTTC.